One and the same sample provided the 19 T cell receptor beta chains below, sequenced in a study of OX40 agonist ivuxolimab in advanced cancers. Library method: the immunoSEQ multiplex PCR assay. Not all clones reach the TCRdb copy of this immuneACCESS table, which keeps in-frame sequences only. Checked studies attribute under half of the gap to unresolved V genes and leave the rest unexplained. This sample comprises 75,000 to 100,000 clones, around 90% of them detected only once. The ten largest clonotypes hold less than 12% of the sample. The sequencing here drew on CD4+ or CD8+ T cells sorted from blood, taken in a trial of the OX40 agonist ivuxolimab. The receptors stem from an adult with an advanced solid tumor such as melanoma, head and neck, liver or kidney cancer.

This chain connects TRBV5-1 to TRBJ1-4, with 8 positions matching TRBD1. The V gene end was trimmed by 3 bases and the J gene end by 8 bases; junction bases not matched to a gene: 9. Germline CDR1 and CDR2: SGHRS and YFSETQ. CDR3 size: 15 residues. CDR3 loop: CASSSGQGPTEKLFF. As DNA, the CDR3 is TGCGCCAGCAGCTCCGGACAGGGACCGACGGAAAAACTGTTTTTT.

The chain carries TRBV7-2 and TRBJ2-2; 8 bases are a match to TRBD2. The length of the CDR3 is 17 residues. The V and J ends lost 5 bases and 2 bases, in that order; junction bases with no gene match: 10. The V gene's germline CDR1 is SGHTA and CDR2 FQGNSA. This chain's CDR3 is CASSPNGLALNTGELFF. DNA of the CDR3: TGTGCCAGCAGCCCTAACGGACTAGCCCTAAACACCGGGGAGCTGTTTTTT.

This clone was detected only once. This chain links TRBV6-5 with TRBJ2-5; the D gene is possibly TRBD2 (6 bases). Germline assignment: CDR1 MNHEY and CDR2 SVGAGI. The CDR3 is made up of 12 amino acids. The V end was cut by 5 bases, the J end by 11 bases, with 15 bases between. CDR3 coding DNA: TGTGCCAGCAGTCCGCCGGGGACTGTACAGTACTTC. Translated, it gives CASSPPGTVQYF.

The rearrangement uses TRBV5-1 and TRBJ2-1; perhaps D is TRBD1 or TRBD2 (5 bases each). The CDR3 runs 15 residues. Trimming stripped 6 bases from V and 0 bases from J, with 13 bases between. Germline V CDR1 and CDR2: SGHRS, YFSETQ. CDR3 DNA: TGCGCCAGCACCCTGACGGGGCTCTCCTACAATGAGCAGTTCTTC. This encodes CASTLTGLSYNEQFF.

CDR3 nucleotide sequence: TGTGCCATCAGTGTAATGGACGGGAACTACTATGGCTACACCTTC. Amino acid sequence: CAISVMDGNYYGYTF. The rearrangement links TRBV10-3 to TRBJ1-2; no definite D call. V gave up 4 bases and J gave up 3 bases, with 15 bases separating them. Germline V gives CDR1 ENHRY, CDR2 SYGVKD. This CDR3 spans 15 amino acids.

The gene calls are TRBV5-1 and TRBJ2-3, with D tentatively TRBD1 (5 bases). The CDR3 consists of 15 residues. Per the germline V gene, CDR1 is SGHRS and CDR2 is YFSETQ. Trimming cost V 7 bases and J 1 base, with 16 bases left between them. The CDR3, as DNA: TGCGCCAGCGCCCCAGGGTCCGTTGGCACAGATACGCAGTATTTT. It codes for CASAPGSVGTDTQYF.

The rearrangement links TRBV5-4 to TRBJ2-3; maybe TRBD2 (6 bases). With 3 bases removed from V and 5 bases from J, the gap between germline ends came to 10 bases. The V gene's germline CDR1 is SGHNT and CDR2 YYREEE (reference sequence). The CDR3 is 13 amino acids. This chain's CDR3 is CASSWGVGDTQYF. In DNA, the CDR3 is TGTGCCAGCAGCTGGGGGGTGGGAGATACGCAGTATTTT.

The rearrangement uses TRBV2 and TRBJ2-5; a possible D gene is TRBD2 (6 bases). V gave up 2 bases and J gave up 7 bases, with 14 bases separating them. Germline CDR1 and CDR2: SNHLY and FYNNEI. The CDR3 contains 14 residues. For the CDR3, the DNA is TGTGCCAGCAGTGAAAATTTAGCGGAGGGGACCCAGTACTTC. Translated, it gives CASSENLAEGTQYF.

The genes are TRBV7-2 and TRBJ1-2; 7 bases map to TRBD1. The length of the CDR3 is 14 residues. J lost 5 bases, V lost 4 bases, and 7 bases had no gene match. Germline V gene lookup returns CDR1 SGHTA and CDR2 FQGNSA. The CDR3 DNA is TGTGCCAGCAGCTCCCGCCAGGGGGGTTATGGCTACACCTTC. Residues: CASSSRQGGYGYTF.

The V gene is TRBV27, the J gene TRBJ2-7, with D possibly being TRBD1 (5 bases). The V and J ends lost 5 bases and 2 bases respectively, with 13 bases between them. Germline CDR1 is MNHEY and CDR2 is SMNVEV (reference sequence). This CDR3 is built from 14 residues. In DNA, the CDR3 is TGTGCCAGCAGTCCGACAGAGTCGACCTACGAGCAGTACTTC. It yields the protein CASSPTESTYEQYF.

In DNA form, the CDR3 reads TGTGCCAGCAGTTTGACAGTGAACACTGAAGCTTTCTTT. As protein: CASSLTVNTEAFF. This sequence joins TRBV27 and TRBJ1-1; TRBD1 might be the D (5 bases). V lost 3 bases, J lost 0 bases, and 5 bases lay in between. Germline-derived CDR1 and CDR2 are MNHEY and SMNVEV (reference sequence). The CDR3 has 13 residues.

The chain combines TRBV7-9 with TRBJ1-4, with D unclear. In germline, CDR1 is SEHNR, CDR2 FQNEAQ (reference sequence). V lost 3 bases, J lost 0 bases, and 11 bases lay in between. This CDR3 has 16 amino acids. This CDR3 reads CASSFTRTTTNEKLFF. The CDR3 DNA is TGTGCCAGCAGCTTCACCCGGACGACAACTAATGAAAAACTGTTTTTT.

This chain joins TRBV6-1 and TRBJ2-3, with 9 positions matching TRBD1. The J segment lost 2 bases and the V segment lost 5 bases, leaving 2 bases of the junction unmatched. The CDR3 spans 14 residues. The germline gives CDR1 MNHNS, CDR2 SASEGT. CDR3 in amino acids: CASSHRGLTDTQYF. The CDR3 DNA is TGTGCCAGCAGTCACAGGGGGCTCACAGATACGCAGTATTTT.

CDR3 loop: CASSKAYQPYEQYF. CDR3 DNA: TGTGCCAGTAGTAAGGCGTACCAGCCCTACGAGCAGTACTTC. The V gene is TRBV19, the J gene TRBJ2-7, with no clear D. This CDR3 is built from 14 residues. V lost 4 bases, J lost 2 bases, and 12 bases lay in between. In germline, CDR1 is LNHDA, CDR2 SQIVND (reference sequence).

The chain recombines TRBV28 with TRBJ2-1, with D tentatively TRBD2 (7 bases). V was trimmed by 7 bases and J by 0 bases, leaving 13 bases between them. Looked up from germline, CDR1 is MDHEN and CDR2 is SYDVKM. The CDR3 runs to 15 residues. The CDR3: CASKVRGASYNEQFF. CDR3 nucleotides: TGTGCCAGCAAGGTTCGGGGGGCCTCCTACAATGAGCAGTTCTTC.

V is TRBV7-9 and J is TRBJ1-6; D may be TRBD1 (5 bases). V was shortened by 8 bases and J by 7 bases, with 12 bases between the two germline ends. CDR3 length: 13 residues. Germline CDR1 SEHNR, CDR2 FQNEAQ (reference sequence). The CDR3 DNA is TGTGCCAGCGGGGAGACAGTGAATTCACCCCTCCACTTT. Encoded protein: CASGETVNSPLHF. The full variable domain, its missing parts supplied by reference TRBV7-9 and TRBJ1-6, is DTGVSQNPRHKITKRGQNVTFRCDPISEHNRLYWYRQTLGQGPEFLTYFQNEAQLEKSRLLSDRFSAERPKGSFSTLEIQRTEQGDSAMYLCASGETVNSPLHFGNGTRLTVT.

The sample holds a few counts of this clone. V and J are TRBV6-5 and TRBJ1-5; D not resolved. Trimming took 4 bases from V and 7 from J, leaving 11 bases between them. This CDR3 has 13 residues. CDR1 is MNHEY and CDR2 is SVGAGI in the germline V gene. The CDR3, as DNA: TGTGCCAGCAGTTCCGACGAGTGGCAGCCCCAGCATTTT. Translation gives CASSSDEWQPQHF.

The V gene is TRBV5-1, the J gene TRBJ2-3; D is unresolved. Germline values: CDR1 SGHRS, CDR2 YFSETQ. The V and J ends lost 5 bases and 4 bases respectively, with 8 bases between them. CDR3 length equals 12 residues. The CDR3 sequence: CASSYIPDTQYF. CDR3 DNA: TGCGCCAGCAGTTATATCCCAGATACGCAGTATTTT.

J is TRBJ1-2 and V is TRBV5-1, with TRBD1 as a possible D gene (5 bases). Looked up from germline, CDR1 is SGHRS and CDR2 is YFSETQ. The CDR3 covers 16 residues. Between the trimmed V and J ends, which lost 2 bases and 1 base, there was a span of 15 bases. The CDR3 here is CASSLLMAGSNYGYTF. In DNA form, the CDR3 reads TGCGCCAGCAGCTTATTAATGGCAGGGAGTAACTATGGCTACACCTTC. The whole variable domain, remainder taken from reference TRBV5-1 and TRBJ1-2, is KAGVTQTPRYLIKTRGQQVTLSCSPISGHRSVSWYQQTPGQGLQFLFEYFSETQRNKGNFPGRFSGRQFSNSRSEMNVSTLELGDSALYLCASSLLMAGSNYGYTFGSGTRLTVV.